The 17 T cell receptor beta chains below come from one sample, sequenced in a study of cytomegalovirus exposure and HLA in healthy donors. The primer mix had 60 Vbeta and 13 Jbeta primers. Sequencing was performed with immunoSEQ multiplex PCR; in TCRdb, only in-frame clones are kept and a portion is missing. The table shows some 96,000 clones, with 77% occurring only once. Sequenced input: PBMCs. These receptors all come from a female donor in good health and CMV-seronegative.

The chain combines TRBV6-5 with TRBJ2-6; a weak D match, TRBD1 (5 bases). Germline CDR1 is MNHEY and CDR2 is SVGAGI. V lost 6 bases to trimming and J lost 2 bases, with 11 bases between them. The CDR3 consists of 15 residues. CDR3: CASRPRDAGANVLTF. The CDR3 DNA is TGTGCCAGCAGGCCCAGGGATGCTGGGGCCAACGTCCTGACTTTC.

The CDR3 loop reads CASSPAGSNTEAFF. CDR3 nucleotides: TGTGCCAGCTCACCGGCAGGGTCGAACACTGAAGCTTTCTTT. The J gene is TRBJ1-1, the V gene TRBV18; weak D call: TRBD1 (5 bases). The germline V and J ends were trimmed by 3 bases and 1 base, with 9 bases remaining between them. Per germline, CDR1 KGHSH and CDR2 LQKENI. The CDR3 length is 14 residues.

The rearrangement uses TRBV7-3 and TRBJ2-2, with D possibly TRBD2 on 5 matching bases. V lost 4 bases to trimming and J lost 5 bases, with 14 bases between them. The V gene's germline CDR1 is SGHTA and CDR2 FQGTGA. This CDR3 region has 15 residues. Written as DNA, the CDR3 is TGTGCCAGCAGCTCAGAGGGCCAAGTAACCGGGGAGCTGTTTTTT. Translating gives CASSSEGQVTGELFF.

CDR3 in DNA: TGTGCCTGGGAGGCGGGGACCACCGGGGAGCTGTTTTTT. Translation: CAWEAGTTGELFF. This chain uses TRBV30 with TRBJ2-2; D is perhaps TRBD2 (6 bases). Trimming pared 5 bases from V and 4 bases from J, leaving 11 bases between. The CDR3 is 13 amino acids. Germline V gives CDR1 GTSNPN, CDR2 SVGIG (reference sequence).

In the case of this clone: Mismatch with germline at one junction end may stem from a read error. V and J are TRBV19 and TRBJ1-2; unclear D gene. Germline CDR1 is LNHDA and CDR2 is SQIVND (reference sequence). The CDR3 spans 15 residues. The chain's CDR3 is CASRIGQVLNYGYTF. As DNA, the CDR3 is TGTGCCAGTAGGATAGGTCAGGTGCTGAACTATGGCTACACCTTC.

J is TRBJ1-1 and V is TRBV21-1; TRBD1, the D gene given by the table, was not confirmed from the DNA. TRBV21-1 is a documented pseudogene. CDR3 length: 15 residues. CDR3 amino acids: CASSSDRAPGTEAFF. CDR3 coding DNA: TGTGCCAGCAGCAGCGACAGGGCCCCGGGCACTGAAGCTTTCTTT.

The chain combines TRBV7-8 with TRBJ1-1, with unresolved D. The V end was cut by 5 bases, the J end by 5 bases, with 6 bases between. Germline CDR1 is SGHVS and CDR2 is FQNEAQ. CDR3 length: 11 residues. The CDR3 nucleotides are TGTGCCAGCAGCCCCAGTACTGAAGCTTTCTTT. Its translation: CASSPSTEAFF.

The chain employs TRBV6-1 and TRBJ2-7; 7 positions agree with TRBD1. This CDR3 has 15 residues. With 5 bases clipped from V and 3 bases from J, the junction kept 10 bases outside the gene matches. CDR1 and CDR2 (germline): MNHNS, SASEGT. The CDR3 nucleotides read TGTGCCAGCAGTAGCTCCGGGACAGCGAACTACGAGCAGTACTTC. Its protein product is CASSSSGTANYEQYF.

V is TRBV10-2 and J is TRBJ1-3, with 10 bases aligning to TRBD1. CDR3 length equals 16 residues. Germline values: CDR1 WSHSY, CDR2 SAAADI. V gave up 4 bases and J gave up 4 bases; unmatched junction bases: 7. CDR3 DNA: TGCGCCAGCAGTGTGACAGGGGGCCTCCAAGGAAACACCATATATTTT. Its protein is CASSVTGGLQGNTIYF.

The chain couples TRBV5-1 to TRBJ1-3, with 8 bases matching TRBD1. V was pared by 4 bases and J by 3 bases, with 6 bases of the junction left unmatched. Germline V gives CDR1 SGHRS, CDR2 YFSETQ. The CDR3 runs 15 residues. The CDR3 protein is CASSTQGEFGNTIYF. The CDR3 DNA follows: TGCGCCAGCAGCACACAGGGGGAATTTGGAAACACCATATATTTT.

V and J are TRBV6-5 and TRBJ1-2; TRBD1 matches at 9 bases. CDR1 and CDR2 from the germline V gene are MNHEY and SVGAGI. The CDR3 is made up of 14 amino acids. V was pared by 5 bases and J by 7 bases, with 8 bases of the junction left unmatched. The CDR3 bases are TGTGCCAGCAGTGAGGGGACAGGGTATCGTGGCTACACCTTC. Translation: CASSEGTGYRGYTF.

V is TRBV6-1 and J is TRBJ1-1; maybe TRBD1 (5 bases). CDR1 is MNHNS, CDR2 SASEGT, per germline. Trimming took off 6 bases at V and 1 base at J, with 15 bases between the two ends. The length of the CDR3 is 15 residues. The CDR3: CASSPQTGANTEAFF. The CDR3 bases are TGTGCCAGCAGCCCCCAAACAGGAGCGAACACTGAAGCTTTCTTT.

The chain recombines TRBV28 with TRBJ1-5, with D unresolved. V shed 5 bases and J shed 5 bases, with 16 bases lying between them. The CDR3 totals 15 residues. Germline V CDR1 and CDR2: MDHEN, SYDVKM. The CDR3 coding sequence is TGTGCCAGCAGTCCGCCCCCCGGGATTGATCAGCCCCAGCATTTT. Encoded protein: CASSPPPGIDQPQHF.

This clone was seen a single time. This rearrangement joins TRBV5-1 to TRBJ2-2, with 7 nucleotides matching TRBD2. Germline CDR1 reads SGHRS; CDR2 reads YFSETQ. The CDR3 is made up of 15 amino acids. V trimming: 4 bases; J trimming: 1 base; junction bases outside the gene matches: 4. CDR3 bases: TGCGCCAGCAGCCGGACTAGTGGGAACACCGGGGAGCTGTTTTTT. It encodes CASSRTSGNTGELFF.

V is TRBV6-1 and J is TRBJ2-7; 12 bases line up with TRBD2. With 4 bases clipped from V and 5 bases from J, the junction kept 9 bases outside the gene matches. The CDR3 sequence is 16 residues long. CDR1 and CDR2 from the germline V gene are MNHNS and SASEGT. The CDR3 sequence is CASSALAGGLENEQYF. The DNA of the CDR3 is TGTGCCAGCAGTGCACTAGCGGGAGGATTAGAAAACGAGCAGTACTTC.

There are a few counts of this clone. The rearrangement links TRBV10-2 to TRBJ2-1, with 10 bases that match TRBD2. The germline V gene encodes CDR1 WSHSY and CDR2 SAAADI. The CDR3 runs 15 residues. The trim removed 3 bases at V and 8 bases at J, leaving 7 bases unmatched. The CDR3 region has the DNA TGCGCCAGCAGTGACCCGGGACTAGCGAACGATGAGCAGTTCTTC. This gives the protein CASSDPGLANDEQFF.

The CDR3 DNA is TGTGCCAGCAGCCGCAACACACAGGGAAACACTGAAGCTTTCTTT. Its translation is CASSRNTQGNTEAFF. The rearrangement links TRBV27 to TRBJ1-1; D possibly corresponds to TRBD1 (6 bases). The CDR3 is 15 amino acids. Trimming removed 6 bases at V and 2 bases at J, with 16 bases between. Germline CDR1 is MNHEY and CDR2 is SMNVEV (reference sequence).